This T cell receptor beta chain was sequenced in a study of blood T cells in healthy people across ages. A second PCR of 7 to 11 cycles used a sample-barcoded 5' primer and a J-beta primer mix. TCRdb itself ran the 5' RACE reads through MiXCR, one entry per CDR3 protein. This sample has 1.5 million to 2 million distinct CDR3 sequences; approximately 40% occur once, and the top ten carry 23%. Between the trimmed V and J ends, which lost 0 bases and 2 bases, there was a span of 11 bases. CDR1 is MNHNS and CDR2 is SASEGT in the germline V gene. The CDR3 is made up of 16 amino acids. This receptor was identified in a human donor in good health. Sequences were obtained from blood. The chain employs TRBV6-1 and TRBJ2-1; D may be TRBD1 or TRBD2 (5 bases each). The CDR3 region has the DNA TGTGCCAGCAGTGAAGCATCATTGGGACCCTACAATGAGCAGTTCTTC. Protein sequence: CASSEASLGPYNEQFF.